This T cell receptor (beta chain) was profiled in a study of early stage breast cancer tumors. CDR1 SGHDT and CDR2 YYEEEE come from the germline V gene. V was shortened by 0 bases and J by 1 base, with 8 bases between the two germline ends. The CDR3 consists of 15 residues. Measured with immunoSEQ multiplex PCR; TCRdb has only the in-frame clones, and not every one. This sample yields 60,000 to 80,000 clones, of which approximately 79% are seen a single time; approximately 3.7% belongs to the top ten. The sequenced material came from blood. The V gene is TRBV5-6, the J gene TRBJ1-3; D is unresolved. This receptor was obtained from a person in their sixties with breast cancer. CDR3 nucleotide sequence: TGTGCCAGCAGCTTGGACTTAGATTCTGGAAACACCATATATTTT. Protein: CASSLDLDSGNTIYF.